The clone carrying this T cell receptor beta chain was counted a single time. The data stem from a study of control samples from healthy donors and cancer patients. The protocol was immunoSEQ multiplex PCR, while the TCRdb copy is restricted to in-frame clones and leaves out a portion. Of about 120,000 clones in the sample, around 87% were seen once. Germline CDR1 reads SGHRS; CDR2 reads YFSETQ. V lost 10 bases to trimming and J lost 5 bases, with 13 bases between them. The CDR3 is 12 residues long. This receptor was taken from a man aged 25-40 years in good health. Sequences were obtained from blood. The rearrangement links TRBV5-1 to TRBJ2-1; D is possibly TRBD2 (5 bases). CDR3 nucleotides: TGCGCCTCCGGGGAACCCGACAATGAGCAGTTCTTC. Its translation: CASGEPDNEQFF.